One sample yielded the 14 T cell receptor beta chains listed below, sequenced in a study of PD-L1 blockade in urothelial cancer. Time point denoted: pretreatment peripheral blood. Some clones are missing from TCRdb's copy, which holds only in-frame ones; the method was immunoSEQ multiplex PCR. The sample has 45,000 to 60,000 clones, more than 75% seen once; the top ten hold around 1.5%. The sample in question was PBMCs, obtained around atezolizumab (anti-PD-L1) treatment. These receptors were collected from a man aged 50 to 59 with urothelial cancer.

This clone came up a few times. The chain employs TRBV27 and TRBJ1-5; no reliable D call. Germline V gives CDR1 MNHEY, CDR2 SMNVEV (reference sequence). Deletions cut 6 bases from V and 4 bases from J, with 10 bases between. This CDR3 is 13 amino acids long. The chain's CDR3 is CASSRSLNQPQHF. CDR3 DNA sequence: TGTGCCAGCAGCCGTTCCCTAAATCAGCCCCAGCATTTT.

The chain links TRBV27 to TRBJ1-1; 7 bases map to TRBD1. The ends lost 2 bases at V and 3 bases at J; junction bases unmatched: 9. This CDR3 is 16 amino acids long. Germline assignment: CDR1 MNHEY and CDR2 SMNVEV (reference sequence). The CDR3 here is CASSLIGQGGHTEAFF. The CDR3 region has the DNA TGTGCCAGCAGTTTAATAGGGCAGGGGGGACACACTGAAGCTTTCTTT.

The chain has TRBV2 and TRBJ2-1, with D tentatively TRBD1 (5 bases). The length of the CDR3 is 19 residues. Looked up from germline, CDR1 is SNHLY and CDR2 is FYNNEI. Trimming left V 7 bases short and J 0 bases short, with 25 bases between. CDR3 amino acids: CASKRPQNPGNSSYNEQFF. CDR3 coding DNA: TGTGCCAGCAAAAGGCCCCAAAATCCAGGGAACAGCTCCTACAATGAGCAGTTCTTC.

The V gene is TRBV9, the J gene TRBJ2-3; TRBD2 agrees at 7 bases. The CDR3 runs 17 residues. V shed 0 bases and J 2 bases; nucleotides not matched to a gene: 9. The germline V gene has CDR1 SGDLS and CDR2 YYNGEE. The CDR3: CASSVEWGGRITDTQYF. CDR3 DNA: TGTGCCAGCAGCGTAGAGTGGGGGGGGAGGATCACAGATACGCAGTATTTT.

V is TRBV6-6 and J is TRBJ2-7, with TRBD1 identical over 7 bases. The CDR3 has 14 amino acids. Unmatched junction bases numbered 7, after V lost 5 bases and J lost 3 bases. Germline assignment: CDR1 MNHNY and CDR2 SVGAGI (reference sequence). This CDR3 is CASSQATGNYEQYF. The CDR3 region has the DNA TGTGCCAGCAGTCAAGCGACAGGGAACTACGAGCAGTACTTC.

The chain links TRBV11-1 to TRBJ2-1; 9 positions agree with TRBD2. V was pared by 6 bases and J by 8 bases, with 8 bases of the junction left unmatched. Per germline, CDR1 SGHAT and CDR2 FQDESV (reference sequence). The CDR3 runs to 14 residues. CDR3 sequence: CASRGGLAVHEQFF. In DNA, the CDR3 is TGTGCCAGCAGAGGGGGACTAGCAGTTCATGAGCAGTTCTTC.

The chain has TRBV7-3 and TRBJ2-7; 8 nucleotides match TRBD1. Germline V gene sequence: CDR1 SGHTA, CDR2 FQGTGA. This CDR3 contains 15 residues. Trimming took 5 bases from V and 7 from J; bases not matched to a gene: 13. The CDR3 is CASSPNPQGDGEQYF. CDR3 nucleotides: TGTGCCAGCAGCCCAAACCCACAGGGGGATGGGGAGCAGTACTTC.

V usage is TRBV29-1 and J usage is TRBJ2-1; unclear D gene. Trimming took off 2 bases at V and 0 bases at J, with 11 bases between the two ends. Germline CDR1 reads SQVTM; CDR2 reads ANQGSEA. The CDR3 runs to 15 residues. CDR3 residues: CSVELRSLSYNEQFF. The CDR3 nucleotides read TGCAGCGTTGAATTGAGGTCTCTCTCCTACAATGAGCAGTTCTTC.

The chain employs TRBV19 and TRBJ1-2, with a tentative D call TRBD1 (5 bases). V lost 6 bases and J 7 bases, leaving 9 bases between the germline ends. Germline assignment: CDR1 LNHDA and CDR2 SQIVND (reference sequence). The length of the CDR3 is 11 residues. The CDR3: CASRGGVGYTF. The CDR3 coding sequence is TGTGCCAGTAGAGGAGGGGTTGGCTACACCTTC.

This clone was seen a handful of times. The chain employs TRBV5-1 and TRBJ1-1, with TRBD1 matching 7 bases. Germline assignment: CDR1 SGHRS and CDR2 YFSETQ. The junction had 6 bases not matched to a gene; V was cut back by 6 bases and J by 1 base. The CDR3 loop spans 14 amino acids. CDR3 sequence: CASKDREQNTEAFF. The DNA of the CDR3 is TGCGCCAGCAAAGACAGGGAGCAGAACACTGAAGCTTTCTTT.

About this clone: A clone one base away is much larger, so this may be a read error. V gene TRBV5-4 combines with J gene TRBJ2-7; D is perhaps TRBD1 (6 bases). Germline CDR1 and CDR2: SGHNT and YYREEE (reference sequence). Trimming stripped 5 bases from V and 6 bases from J, with 18 bases between. The CDR3 totals 14 residues. In nucleotides, the CDR3 is TGTGCCAGCAGAACTTACTCTGACAGGTGCGAGCAGTACGTC. Its protein product is CASRTYSDRCEQYV.

This clone turned up a few times. The V call is TRBV28, the J call TRBJ1-1, with 8 bases aligning to TRBD1. Germline V gives CDR1 MDHEN, CDR2 SYDVKM. V was clipped by 4 bases and J by 1 base; unmatched bases: 5. This CDR3 region has 15 residues. The CDR3 loop is CASSSQGAKNTEAFF. CDR3 coding DNA: TGTGCCAGCAGTTCCCAGGGGGCTAAGAACACTGAAGCTTTCTTT.

This rearrangement joins TRBV6-5 to TRBJ1-5, with 7 bases matching TRBD1. The J segment lost 3 bases and the V segment lost 4 bases, leaving 6 bases of the junction unmatched. The CDR3 is made up of 15 amino acids. Germline loops: CDR1 MNHEY, CDR2 SVGAGI. The CDR3 DNA follows: TGTGCCAGCAGTTCCACGACAGGGAACAATCAGCCCCAGCATTTT. Translation gives CASSSTTGNNQPQHF.

The table lists this clone with a few counts. The chain carries TRBV29-1 and TRBJ2-3; TRBD1 aligns across 7 bases. The CDR3 is 14 amino acids. Germline trimming cut 5 bases from V and 1 base from J; bases unmatched to any gene: 6. From germline, CDR1 is SQVTM and CDR2 ANQGSEA. CDR3 sequence (DNA): TGCAGCGTTCGACAGGGATCTGGCACAGATACGCAGTATTTT. It encodes CSVRQGSGTDTQYF.